The T cell receptor beta chain described here comes from a study of blood T cell repertoires in COVID-19. Original processing methods: Reference gene primer amplification in the assay estimated nucleated cell counts. The protocol was immunoSEQ multiplex PCR, while the TCRdb copy is restricted to in-frame clones and leaves out a portion. The V and J calls and the clone size are those of that table, but D and trimming were determined from the DNA. The table has around 180,000 clones, roughly nine tenths seen once; the top ten hold approximately 2.1%. The V gene lost 4 bases and the J gene lost 4 bases, with 11 bases spanning the gap. Germline CDR1 SGHNT, CDR2 YYREEE (reference sequence). There are 13 residues in the CDR3.

V and J are TRBV5-4 and TRBJ1-1, with D tentatively TRBD1 (6 bases). This receptor was identified in a woman in her forties with acute COVID-19. The material sequenced was PBMCs or T cells enriched from blood (not recorded which). The CDR3 protein is CASSQQGITEAFF. The CDR3 bases are TGTGCCAGCAGCCAGCAGGGGATCACTGAAGCTTTCTTT. Full variable domain (missing parts from reference TRBV5-4 and TRBJ1-1): ETGVTQSPTHLIKTRGQQVTLRCSSQSGHNTVSWYQQALGQGPQFIFQYYREEENGRGNFPPRFSGLQFPNYSSELNVNALELDDSALYLCASSQQGITEAFFGQGTRLTVV.